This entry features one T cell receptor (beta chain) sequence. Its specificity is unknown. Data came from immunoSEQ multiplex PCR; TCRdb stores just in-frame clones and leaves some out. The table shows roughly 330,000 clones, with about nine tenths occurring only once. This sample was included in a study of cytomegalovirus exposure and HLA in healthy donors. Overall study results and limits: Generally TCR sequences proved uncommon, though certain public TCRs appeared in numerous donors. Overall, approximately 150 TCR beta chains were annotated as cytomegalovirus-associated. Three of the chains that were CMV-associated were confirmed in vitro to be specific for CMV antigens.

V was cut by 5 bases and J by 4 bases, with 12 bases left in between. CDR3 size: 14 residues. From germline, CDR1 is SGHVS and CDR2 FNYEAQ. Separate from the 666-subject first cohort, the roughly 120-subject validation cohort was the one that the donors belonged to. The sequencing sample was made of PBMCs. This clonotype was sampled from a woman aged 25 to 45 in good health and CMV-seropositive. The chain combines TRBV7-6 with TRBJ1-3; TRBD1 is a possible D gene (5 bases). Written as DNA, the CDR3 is TGTGCCAGCAGCCCGGGGACCGTGGGAAACACCATATATTTT. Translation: CASSPGTVGNTIYF. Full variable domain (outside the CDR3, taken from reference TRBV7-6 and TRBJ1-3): GAGVSQSPRYKVTKRGQDVALRCDPISGHVSLYWYRQALGQGPEFLTYFNYEAQQDKSGLPNDRFSAERPEGSISTLTIQRTEQRDSAMYRCASSPGTVGNTIYFGEGSWLTVV.